A single sample is the source of the 8 T cell receptor beta chains below, sequenced in a study of cytomegalovirus exposure and HLA in healthy donors. Data came from immunoSEQ multiplex PCR; TCRdb stores just in-frame clones and leaves some out. The sample shows roughly 230,000 clones, roughly 87% of them seen only once. The sample was PBMCs. The receptors here all came from a woman under 40 in good health and CMV-seronegative.

V gene TRBV28 combines with J gene TRBJ2-7, with TRBD2 matching 9 bases. This CDR3 contains 16 residues. Germline CDR1 reads MDHEN; CDR2 reads SYDVKM. V was clipped by 7 bases and J by 2 bases; unmatched bases: 12. The CDR3 is CASTLAGLQQTYEQYF. The CDR3 nucleotides read TGTGCCAGCACTCTAGCGGGACTTCAACAAACCTACGAGCAGTACTTC. The whole variable domain, remainder taken from reference TRBV28 and TRBJ2-7, is DVKVTQSSRYLVKRTGEKVFLECVQDMDHENMFWYRQDPGLGLRLIYFSYDVKMKEKGDIPEGYSVSREKKERFSLILESASTNQTSMYLCASTLAGLQQTYEQYFGPGTRLTVT.

J is TRBJ2-7 and V is TRBV11-3, with 14 bases lining up with TRBD2. The junction had 14 bases not matched to a gene; V was cut back by 5 bases and J by 2 bases. CDR1 SGHNT and CDR2 YENEEA come from the germline V gene. The CDR3 spans 19 residues. CDR3 sequence: CASSRGTAGTSGSPYEQYF. The DNA for the CDR3 is TGTGCCAGCAGCCGCGGGACAGCGGGGACTAGCGGGAGCCCCTACGAGCAGTACTTC. The whole variable domain, remainder taken from reference TRBV11-3 and TRBJ2-7, is EAGVVQSPRYKIIEKKQPVAFWCNPISGHNTLYWYLQNLGQGPELLIRYENEEAVDDSQLPKDRFSAERLKGVDSTLKIQPAELGDSAVYLCASSRGTAGTSGSPYEQYFGPGTRLTVT.

The chain links TRBV19 to TRBJ2-3, with D possibly TRBD1 on 5 matching bases. CDR1 and CDR2 (germline): LNHDA, SQIVND (reference sequence). V lost 2 bases, J lost 0 bases, and 9 bases lay in between. The CDR3 sequence is 15 residues long. The CDR3 spells CASSILGASTDTQYF. The CDR3, as DNA: TGTGCCAGTAGTATACTAGGGGCGAGCACAGATACGCAGTATTTT.

The J gene is TRBJ2-3, the V gene TRBV5-1, with TRBD2 identical over 7 bases. The germline CDR1 and CDR2 sequences are SGHRS and YFSETQ. V lost 0 bases to trimming and J lost 3 bases; unmatched junction nucleotides: 10. There are 17 residues in the CDR3. In nucleotides, the CDR3 is TGCGCCAGCAGCTTGGGGGTCCGCGCGGGAGTAACAGATACGCAGTATTTT. Its protein is CASSLGVRAGVTDTQYF.

The V call is TRBV6-1, the J call TRBJ2-7; D remains unclear. The CDR3 is 12 amino acids. Between the trimmed V and J ends, which lost 5 bases and 5 bases, there was a span of 10 bases. Germline V lookup: CDR1 MNHNS, CDR2 SASEGT. In DNA form, the CDR3 reads TGTGCCAGCAGTCTCGCGGTGGACGAGCAGTACTTC. As protein: CASSLAVDEQYF.

The table lists this clone with a count of one. The chain has TRBV19 and TRBJ1-2, with D possibly being TRBD1 (6 bases). The length of the CDR3 is 14 residues. The germline V gene encodes CDR1 LNHDA and CDR2 SQIVND (reference sequence). The ends were cut back, 3 bases at V and 8 bases at J, with 16 bases in the middle. This chain's CDR3 is CASSIVTGLRGYTF. The CDR3 bases are TGTGCCAGTAGTATCGTTACAGGGTTACGAGGCTACACCTTC.

The CDR3 region has the DNA TGTGCCAGCTCAACGGAGGACAGGATGTACTACGAGCAGTACTTC. Translating it yields CASSTEDRMYYEQYF. The V call is TRBV18, the J call TRBJ2-7; TRBD1 aligns across 7 bases. The CDR3 contains 15 residues. The V gene's germline CDR1 is KGHSH and CDR2 LQKENI. V was clipped by 5 bases and J by 3 bases; unmatched bases: 10.

This clone appeared once. The chain joins TRBV9 to TRBJ2-5; no clear D. The CDR3 length is 12 residues. CDR1 and CDR2 (germline): SGDLS, YYNGEE. V shed 4 bases and J shed 5 bases, with 9 bases lying between them. CDR3 DNA sequence: TGTGCCAGCAGCCCGAGTTGGGAGACCCAGTACTTC. Protein sequence: CASSPSWETQYF.